The subject of this entry is one TCR beta chain. Antigen unknown. This CDR3 is 14 amino acids long. V was trimmed by 3 bases and J by 5 bases, leaving 11 bases between them. CDR1 is SGHVS, CDR2 FNYEAQ, per germline. The data were obtained in a study of T-cell memory formation after mild COVID-19. About the study: Among the donors, TCR clusters were largely specific to each donor.

General study results and limits: The study found balanced CD4/CD8 in clones contracting day 15 to 85 and a CD4+ lean in later expanders. The finding that pre-infection memory included some responding clones suggested that cross-reactive memory joined.

Barcoded TCR alpha and TCR beta cDNA libraries with UMIs came from 5'RACE using constant-segment primers. TCRdb re-derived calls from the 5' RACE reads in MiXCR, one entry per CDR3 protein. The table includes just under 550,000 distinct CDR3 sequences, 20% detected once. V gene TRBV7-6 combines with J gene TRBJ2-1; no reliable D call. This TCR was recovered from an adult woman who had mild COVID-19 (a few samples of this study predate the infection). Cell type and time point are not known. Sequencing was performed on PBMCs or a T cell subset sorted from them (not recorded which). Here the CDR3 DNA reads TGTGCCAGCAGCTTCCTTCCCCCTGACAATGAGCAGTTCTTC. Encoded protein: CASSFLPPDNEQFF.